This is a list of T cell receptor beta chains from one sample in a study of cytomegalovirus exposure and HLA in healthy donors. Here immunoSEQ multiplex PCR was the method, and the copy in TCRdb shows in-frame clones only, minus some. The sample has a few hundred thousand clones; 70% to 80% are singletons. Sequencing was performed on PBMCs. These receptors all stem from a woman aged 25 to 39 in good health and CMV-seronegative. Each CDR3 is given with its conserved first and last residue. Expanded clones get a size class; other rows say once, few or many, or leave the size out.

TRBV10-3,NA,TRBJ2-3,CAINRGNTDTQYF
TRBV5-1,NA,TRBJ1-4,CASSLDRGPGGQILFF
TRBV29-1,NA,TRBJ2-4,CSVVRSGTGYGIQYF
TRBV7-6,NA,TRBJ1-6,CASSRTGQSPLHF
TRBV28,NA,TRBJ2-5,CASSFGDRRETQYF
TRBV4-1,NA,TRBJ2-7,CASSQDTLSTYYEQYF
TRBV19,NA,TRBJ2-7,CASSIPTHEQYF
TRBV7-2,NA,TRBJ2-7,CASSLTSVYEQYF
TRBV7-9,NA,TRBJ1-2,CASSLLQGGGYTF
TRBV5-1,NA,TRBJ2-7,CASSLGVAPAYEQYF
TRBV30,NA,TRBJ1-2,CAWSQGAEGYPF
TRBV7-3,NA,TRBJ2-7,CASSLGTGFYEQYF
TRBV10-2,once,TRBJ2-1,CASSVSNSYNEQFF
TRBV10-3,NA,TRBJ1-2,CAISEQANRGYGYTF
TRBV11-2,NA,TRBJ1-4,CASSFRDSEKLFF
TRBV6-5,few,TRBJ1-2,CATGGFYGYTF
TRBV11-2,once,TRBJ1-1,CASSLPGVTEAFF
TRBV6-6,NA,TRBJ1-2,CASTYVTDTPYGYTF
TRBV19,once,TRBJ1-3,CASSPREEGGYGNTIYF
TRBV30,NA,TRBJ1-1,CAWGQRTTKNANTEAFF
TRBV2,NA,TRBJ2-1,CASTDRREDNEQFF
TRBV10-3,NA,TRBJ1-1,CATGQTPNTEAFF
TRBV19,NA,TRBJ1-2,CASSMQDTQSFGYGYTF
TRBV11-2,few,TRBJ1-5,CASSSGQAINQPQHF
TRBV9,NA,TRBJ2-1,CASSVASGGSTYNEQFF
TRBV4-1,NA,TRBJ1-2,CASSQVSGGPGNYGYTF
TRBV6-5,NA,TRBJ1-1,CASRPSGEAPEAFF
TRBV15,NA,TRBJ2-6,CATSRDDLASGANVLTF
TRBV7-8,NA,TRBJ1-2,CASSLALRGFDYGYTF
TRBV4-1,NA,TRBJ1-1,CASSQVDRGATEAFF
TRBV5-1,NA,TRBJ1-1,CASALLGQGPTEAFF
TRBV20-1,NA,TRBJ2-7,CSAFHYEQYF
TRBV15,NA,TRBJ2-1,CATSRDGGGLAGPKQFF
TRBV12-5,NA,TRBJ2-5,CASVSDRRTQYF
TRBV27,NA,TRBJ2-5,CASSSPRGAGGSETQYF
TRBV10-3,NA,TRBJ1-3,CAITAGGGSRGNTIYF
TRBV27,NA,TRBJ2-5,CASSPLGQRGPQETQYF
TRBV4-1,few,TRBJ1-1,CASSSRGYTEAFF
TRBV27,NA,TRBJ1-1,CASRGGRQNTEAFF